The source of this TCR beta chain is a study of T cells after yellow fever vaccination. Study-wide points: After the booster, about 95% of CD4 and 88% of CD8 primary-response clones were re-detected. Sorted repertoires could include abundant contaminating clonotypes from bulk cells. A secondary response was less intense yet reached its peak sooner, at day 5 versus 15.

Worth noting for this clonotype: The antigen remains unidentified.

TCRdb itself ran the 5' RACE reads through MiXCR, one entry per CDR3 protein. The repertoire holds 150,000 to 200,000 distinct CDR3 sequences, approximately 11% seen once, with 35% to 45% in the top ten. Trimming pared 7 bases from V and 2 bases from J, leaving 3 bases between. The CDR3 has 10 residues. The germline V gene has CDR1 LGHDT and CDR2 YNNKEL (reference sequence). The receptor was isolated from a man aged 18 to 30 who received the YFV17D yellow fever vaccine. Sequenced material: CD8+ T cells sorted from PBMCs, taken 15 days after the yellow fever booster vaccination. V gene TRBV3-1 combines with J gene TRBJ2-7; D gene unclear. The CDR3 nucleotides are TGTGCCAGCACCCCCTACGAGCAGTACGTC. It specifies CASTPYEQYV.